Shown below are 23 T cell receptor beta chains from a single sample sequenced in a study of T-cell memory formation after mild COVID-19. One entry per CDR3 protein results from TCRdb running MiXCR on the 5' RACE reads. The table includes 270,000 or so distinct CDR3 sequences, around 17% detected once. Sequencing used PBMCs or a T cell subset sorted from them (not recorded which). All receptors derive from a man aged 18 to 30 who had mild COVID-19 (a few samples of this study predate the infection). Cell type and time point are not known.

This clonotype came up many times. The rearrangement links TRBV7-9 to TRBJ2-1; 11 bases line up with TRBD2. In germline, CDR1 is SEHNR, CDR2 FQNEAQ (reference sequence). Losses at the gene ends were 5 bases for V and 7 bases for J; bases not matched to a gene: 4. The CDR3 totals 14 residues. In DNA, the CDR3 is TGTGCCAGCAGCCCCGGACTAGCGGGTAATGAGCAGTTCTTC. Encoded protein: CASSPGLAGNEQFF.

This clonotype was recorded a few times. This chain connects TRBV7-8 to TRBJ2-5; 7 bases are shared with TRBD1. There are 12 residues in the CDR3. The V gene's germline CDR1 is SGHVS and CDR2 FQNEAQ. J gave up 5 bases and V 8 bases, and 5 bases lay outside the gene matches. As DNA, the CDR3 is TGTGCCAGCGGACGGGACAGTGAGACCCAGTACTTC. It yields the protein CASGRDSETQYF.

On this clonotype itself: Sequence at one end of the junction differs from germline and may be a read error. CDR3 sequence reads: CAISLNPTDTQYF. The CDR3 DNA follows: TGTGCCATCAGCTTAAACCCCACAGATACGCAGTATTTT. The chain employs TRBV7-3 and TRBJ2-3; D is ambiguous. The CDR3 is 13 amino acids. CDR1 is SGHTA and CDR2 is FQGTGA in the germline V gene.

Only a few counts were recorded for this clonotype. The chain uses TRBV4-3 and TRBJ2-7; 7 bases map to TRBD1. The germline CDR1 and CDR2 sequences are LGHNA and YSLEER. There are 20 residues in the CDR3. J gave up 0 bases and V 3 bases, and 20 bases lay outside the gene matches. The CDR3 is CASSQEYYRGPESSSYEQYF. For the CDR3, the DNA is TGCGCCAGCAGCCAGGAGTATTACAGGGGCCCAGAATCGAGCTCCTACGAGCAGTACTTC.

This clonotype occurred a few times. This chain joins TRBV9 and TRBJ2-2; D is possibly TRBD1 or TRBD2 (6 bases each). The length of the CDR3 is 15 residues. V shed 3 bases and J shed 4 bases, with 13 bases lying between them. Germline values: CDR1 SGDLS, CDR2 YYNGEE. This chain's CDR3 is CASSARSGATGELFF. CDR3 bases: TGTGCCAGCAGCGCCCGGTCGGGGGCCACCGGGGAGCTGTTTTTT.

The chain is built from TRBV5-1 and TRBJ2-2; D assignment may be TRBD1 or TRBD2 (6 bases each). Trimming removed 3 bases at V and 0 bases at J, with 15 bases between. The CDR3 has 17 amino acids. Germline loops: CDR1 SGHRS, CDR2 YFSETQ. CDR3 coding DNA: TGCGCCAGCAGCTCCCGCCGAGGGGGGCCGAACACCGGGGAGCTGTTTTTT. This translates into CASSSRRGGPNTGELFF.

The genes are TRBV7-2 and TRBJ2-3; D call uncertain. The CDR3 runs to 13 residues. The V end was cut by 8 bases, the J end by 2 bases, with 11 bases between. CDR1 is SGHTA, CDR2 FQGNSA, per germline. CDR3 DNA sequence: TGTGCCAGCCGTCGAGACCTCACAGATACGCAGTATTTT. Protein sequence: CASRRDLTDTQYF. Together with reference TRBV7-2 and TRBJ2-3, the CDR3 gives the full variable domain: GAGVSQSPSNKVTEKGKDVELRCDPISGHTALYWYRQSLGQGLEFLIYFQGNSAPDKSGLPSDRFSAERTGGSVSTLTIQRTQQEDSAVYLCASRRDLTDTQYFGPGTRLTVL.

This clonotype came up many times. The chain combines TRBV20-1 with TRBJ1-1, with TRBD1 matching over 7 bases. V lost 5 bases, J lost 0 bases, and 6 bases stayed unmatched. Germline values: CDR1 DFQATT, CDR2 SNEGSKA (reference sequence). The CDR3 loop spans 14 amino acids. The DNA for the CDR3 is TGCAGTGCTCGATCCGGGACAGTGAACACTGAAGCTTTCTTT. Its protein is CSARSGTVNTEAFF.

This rearrangement joins TRBV6-5 to TRBJ2-4; TRBD2 might be the D (6 bases). V was trimmed by 0 bases and J by 5 bases, leaving 14 bases between them. Germline values: CDR1 MNHEY, CDR2 SVGAGI. The CDR3 totals 16 residues. The CDR3 protein is CASSYSPNWGENIQYF. CDR3 nucleotide sequence: TGTGCCAGCAGTTACTCCCCCAACTGGGGGGAAAACATTCAGTACTTC.

This clonotype was observed a handful of times. The chain is built from TRBV14 and TRBJ1-2, with D unresolved. The CDR3 has 14 residues. The V gene's germline CDR1 is SGHDN and CDR2 FVKESK. The V and J ends lost 3 bases and 3 bases respectively, with 11 bases between them. The CDR3 nucleotides are TGTGCCAGCAGCCATTCGACACTTCACTATGGCTACACCTTC. Protein product: CASSHSTLHYGYTF. Full variable domain (outside the CDR3, taken from reference TRBV14 and TRBJ1-2): EAGVTQFPSHSVIEKGQTVTLRCDPISGHDNLYWYRRVMGKEIKFLLHFVKESKQDESGMPNNRFLAERTGGTYSTLKVQPAELEDSGVYFCASSHSTLHYGYTFGSGTRLTVV.

The V and J genes are TRBV12-3 or TRBV12-4 and TRBJ2-1; no clear D. The CDR3 is 13 amino acids. Trimming left V 7 bases short and J 8 bases short, with 15 bases between. The CDR3 DNA reads as TGTGCCAGCACCCCCCCTTCTAGAGATGAGCAGTTCTTC. Its translation: CASTPPSRDEQFF.

This clonotype was counted a few times. The chain combines TRBV12-3 or TRBV12-4 with TRBJ1-4, with D hard to call. This CDR3 comprises 14 residues. Trimming took off 6 bases at V and 3 bases at J, with 11 bases between the two ends. CDR3 loop: CASSQVLANEKLFF. CDR3 in DNA: TGTGCCAGCAGCCAAGTTCTCGCTAATGAAAAACTGTTTTTT.

A few counts support this clonotype. CDR3 nucleotide sequence: TGCAGTGCTGAAAGTTACATTCAGTACTTC. Its protein is CSAESYIQYF. The chain carries TRBV20-1 and TRBJ2-4; D is ambiguous. CDR1 is DFQATT and CDR2 is SNEGSKA in the germline V gene (reference sequence). The V end lost 5 bases, the J end lost 8 bases, and 7 bases lay between the germline ends. The CDR3 runs 10 residues.

This clonotype has a handful of counts. CDR3 nucleotides: TGTGCCAGCAGGCCGGGACAGGGGGCTCACGAGCAGTACGTC. It specifies CASRPGQGAHEQYV. The chain joins TRBV6-5 to TRBJ2-7, with 12 bases that match TRBD1. The CDR3 totals 14 residues. From germline, CDR1 is MNHEY and CDR2 SVGAGI. The V and J ends lost 6 bases and 5 bases, in that order; junction bases with no gene match: 5.

The V gene is TRBV2, the J gene TRBJ2-7; D may be TRBD1 or TRBD2 (5 bases each). The CDR3 has 12 amino acids. The ends were cut back, 7 bases at V and 3 bases at J, with 10 bases in the middle. The germline gives CDR1 SNHLY, CDR2 FYNNEI. The CDR3 loop is CASNGASYEQYV. The CDR3 bases are TGTGCCAGCAACGGGGCCAGCTACGAGCAGTACGTC.

The chain uses TRBV20-1 and TRBJ2-3; D gene unclear. Germline assignment: CDR1 DFQATT and CDR2 SNEGSKA (reference sequence). The V gene lost 3 bases and the J gene lost 6 bases, with 13 bases spanning the gap. The CDR3 consists of 13 residues. CDR3 nucleotides: TGCAGTGCTAGTCGGCCTCCCGCGGATACGCAGTATTTT. Protein product: CSASRPPADTQYF.

This clonotype was recorded many times. J is TRBJ1-5 and V is TRBV7-2; TRBD1 is a possible D gene (6 bases). CDR1 and CDR2 (germline): SGHTA, FQGNSA. This CDR3 has 13 amino acids. V was cut by 5 bases and J by 5 bases, with 10 bases left in between. CDR3 bases: TGTGCCAGCAGCCAAGGGGGGGATCAGCCCCAGCATTTT. It codes for CASSQGGDQPQHF.

At least ten counts were recorded for this clonotype. V and J are TRBV7-3 and TRBJ2-1; D may be TRBD1 (6 bases). V gave up 2 bases and J gave up 6 bases, with 17 bases separating them. The CDR3 runs 16 residues. CDR1 and CDR2 (germline): SGHTA, FQGTGA. The CDR3 protein is CASSLDVSGTFNEQFF. The DNA of the CDR3 is TGTGCCAGCAGCTTAGACGTGTCCGGGACATTCAATGAGCAGTTCTTC.

This clonotype was found a few times. The chain carries TRBV12-3 or TRBV12-4 and TRBJ2-5, with 7 nucleotides matching TRBD2. Germline trimming cut 1 base from V and 6 bases from J; bases unmatched to any gene: 11. This CDR3 is 16 amino acids long. The CDR3 reads CASSLGTRGFRKTQYF. The CDR3 DNA reads TGTGCCAGCAGTTTAGGGACTAGGGGCTTCAGGAAGACCCAGTACTTC.

This rearrangement joins TRBV7-9 to TRBJ1-1; D uncertain. The ends were cut back, 6 bases at V and 5 bases at J, with 10 bases in the middle. Per germline, CDR1 SEHNR and CDR2 FQNEAQ (reference sequence). CDR3 size: 12 residues. The CDR3 sequence is CASRPPLTEAFF. CDR3 DNA sequence: TGTGCCAGCAGGCCCCCGTTGACTGAAGCTTTCTTT.

The table lists this clonotype with a few counts. The DNA for the CDR3 is TGTGCCAGTAGTGGCAACGCGTCAGGCCCGAGGAGGCAGCCCCAGCATTTT. Translation: CASSGNASGPRRQPQHF. V is TRBV19 and J is TRBJ1-5; D not resolved. Trimming took 5 bases from V and 7 from J, leaving 24 bases between them. CDR1 is LNHDA and CDR2 is SQIVND in the germline V gene (reference sequence). The CDR3 is made up of 17 amino acids.

This clonotype has more than one count but fewer than ten. V usage is TRBV4-3 and J usage is TRBJ2-2; D gene uncertain. The CDR3 sequence is 16 residues long. V gave up 0 bases and J gave up 5 bases, with 13 bases separating them. Germline V gives CDR1 LGHNA, CDR2 YSLEER. The CDR3 region is CASSQESHRHTGELFF. Written as DNA, the CDR3 is TGCGCCAGCAGCCAAGAAAGCCACAGACATACCGGGGAGCTGTTTTTT.

The chain couples TRBV28 to TRBJ1-2, with no clear D. With 7 bases removed from V and 8 bases from J, the gap between germline ends came to 14 bases. Germline-derived CDR1 and CDR2 are MDHEN and SYDVKM. CDR3 length: 12 amino acids. CDR3 DNA sequence: TGTGCCAGCACGGGTGACTGGCGGGGCTACACCTTC. The encoded protein is CASTGDWRGYTF.